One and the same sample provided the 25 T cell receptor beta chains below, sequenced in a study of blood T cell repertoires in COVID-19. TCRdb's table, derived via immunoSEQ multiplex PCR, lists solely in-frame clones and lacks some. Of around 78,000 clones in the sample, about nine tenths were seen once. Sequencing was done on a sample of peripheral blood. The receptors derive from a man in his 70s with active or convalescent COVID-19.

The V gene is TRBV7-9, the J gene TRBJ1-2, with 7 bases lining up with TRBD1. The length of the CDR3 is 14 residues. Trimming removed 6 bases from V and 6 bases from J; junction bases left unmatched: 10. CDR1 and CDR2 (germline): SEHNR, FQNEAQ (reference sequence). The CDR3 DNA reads TGTGCCAGCAGTCCGCGGACAGGTCCGAATGGCTACACCTTC. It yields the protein CASSPRTGPNGYTF.

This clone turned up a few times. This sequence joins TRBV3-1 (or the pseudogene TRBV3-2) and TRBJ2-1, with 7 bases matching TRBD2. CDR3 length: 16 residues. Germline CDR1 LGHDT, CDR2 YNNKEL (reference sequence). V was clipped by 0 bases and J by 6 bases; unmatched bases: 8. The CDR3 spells CASSQERLAVSNEQFF. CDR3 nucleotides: TGTGCCAGCAGCCAAGAAAGGCTAGCGGTATCCAATGAGCAGTTCTTC.

The CDR3 here is CASSQGLAGGIPNEQFF. In nucleotides, the CDR3 is TGCGCCAGCAGCCAGGGACTAGCGGGAGGTATCCCCAATGAGCAGTTCTTC. The rearrangement uses TRBV5-1 and TRBJ2-1; 15 bases align to TRBD2. Germline CDR1 reads SGHRS; CDR2 reads YFSETQ. The trim removed 4 bases at V and 6 bases at J, leaving 8 bases unmatched. The CDR3 extends over 17 amino acids.

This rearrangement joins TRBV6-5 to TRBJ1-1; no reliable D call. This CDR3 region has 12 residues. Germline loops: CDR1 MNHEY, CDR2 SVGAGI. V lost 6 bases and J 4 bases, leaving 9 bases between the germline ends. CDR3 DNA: TGTGCCAGCAGCACAACGGGCACTGAAGCTTTCTTT. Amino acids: CASSTTGTEAFF.

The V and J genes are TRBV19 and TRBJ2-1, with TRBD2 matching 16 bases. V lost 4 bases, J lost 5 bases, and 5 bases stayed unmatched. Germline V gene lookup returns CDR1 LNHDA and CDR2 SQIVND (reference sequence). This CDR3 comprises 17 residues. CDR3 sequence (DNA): TGTGCCAGTAGTACCGGGACTAGCGGGAGGGTTGACAATGAGCAGTTCTTC. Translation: CASSTGTSGRVDNEQFF.

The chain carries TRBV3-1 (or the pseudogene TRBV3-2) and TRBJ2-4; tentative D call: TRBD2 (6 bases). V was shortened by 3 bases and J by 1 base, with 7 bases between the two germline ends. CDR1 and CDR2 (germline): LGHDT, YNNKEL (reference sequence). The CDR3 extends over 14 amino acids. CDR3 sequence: CASSHRGAKNIQYF. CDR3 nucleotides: TGTGCCAGCAGCCACCGGGGGGCCAAAAACATTCAGTACTTC.

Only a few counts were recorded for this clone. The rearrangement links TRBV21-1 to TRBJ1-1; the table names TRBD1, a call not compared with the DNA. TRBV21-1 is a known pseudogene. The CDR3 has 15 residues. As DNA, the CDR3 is TGTGCCAGCAGCTCAAAGCACAGGGGGCTAACTGAAGCTTTCTTT. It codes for CASSSKHRGLTEAFF.

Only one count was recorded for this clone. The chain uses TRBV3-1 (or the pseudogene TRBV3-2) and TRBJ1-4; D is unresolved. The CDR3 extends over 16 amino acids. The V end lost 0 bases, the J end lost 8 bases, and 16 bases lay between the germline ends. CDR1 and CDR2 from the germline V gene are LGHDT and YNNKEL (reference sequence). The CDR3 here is CASSQDRMGVREKLFF. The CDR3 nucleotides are TGTGCCAGCAGCCAAGATAGGATGGGCGTCCGGGAAAAACTGTTTTTT.

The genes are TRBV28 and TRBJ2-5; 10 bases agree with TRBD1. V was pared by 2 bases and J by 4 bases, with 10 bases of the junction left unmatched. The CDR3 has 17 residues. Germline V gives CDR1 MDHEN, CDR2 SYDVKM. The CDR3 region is CASSLAHGGQGGETQYF. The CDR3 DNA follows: TGTGCCAGCAGTTTAGCCCATGGCGGACAGGGGGGAGAGACCCAGTACTTC.

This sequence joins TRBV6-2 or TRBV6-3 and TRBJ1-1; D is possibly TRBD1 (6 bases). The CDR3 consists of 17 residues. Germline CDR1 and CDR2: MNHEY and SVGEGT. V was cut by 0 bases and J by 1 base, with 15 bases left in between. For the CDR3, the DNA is TGTGCCAGCAGTTACTCCGGGGGGGCCGTACCGAACACTGAAGCTTTCTTT. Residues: CASSYSGGAVPNTEAFF.

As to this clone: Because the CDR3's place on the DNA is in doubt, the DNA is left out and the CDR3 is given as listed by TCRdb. CDR3: CASSFLAGDQPQHF. The V and J genes are TRBV27 and TRBJ1-5; the table assigns TRBD1, which was not confirmed against the DNA. Germline V CDR1 and CDR2: MNHEY, SMNVEV (reference sequence). The CDR3 spans 14 amino acids, including both terminal residues.

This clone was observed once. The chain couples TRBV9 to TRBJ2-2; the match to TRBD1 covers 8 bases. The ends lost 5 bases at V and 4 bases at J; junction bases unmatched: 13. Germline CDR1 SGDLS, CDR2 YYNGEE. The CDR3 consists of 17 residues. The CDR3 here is CASSQGAGHRFTGELFF. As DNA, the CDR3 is TGTGCCAGCAGTCAGGGGGCGGGGCACCGATTCACCGGGGAGCTGTTTTTT. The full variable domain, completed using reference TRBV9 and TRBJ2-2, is DSGVTQTPKHLITATGQRVTLRCSPRSGDLSVYWYQQSLDQGLQFLIQYYNGEERAKGNILERFSAQQFPDLHSELNLSSLELGDSALYFCASSQGAGHRFTGELFFGEGSRLTVL.

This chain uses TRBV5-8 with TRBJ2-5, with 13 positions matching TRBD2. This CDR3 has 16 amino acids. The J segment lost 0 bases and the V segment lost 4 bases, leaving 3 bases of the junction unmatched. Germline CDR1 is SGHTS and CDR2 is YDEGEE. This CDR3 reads CASSKGTSGNQETQYF. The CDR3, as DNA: TGTGCCAGCAGCAAGGGGACTAGCGGGAACCAAGAGACCCAGTACTTC.

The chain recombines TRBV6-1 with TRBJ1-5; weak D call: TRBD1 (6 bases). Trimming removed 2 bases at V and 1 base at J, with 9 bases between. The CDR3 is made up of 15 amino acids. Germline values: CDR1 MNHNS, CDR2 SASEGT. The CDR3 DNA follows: TGTGCCAGCAGTGAATGGACAGTCAGCAATCAGCCCCAGCATTTT. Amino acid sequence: CASSEWTVSNQPQHF.

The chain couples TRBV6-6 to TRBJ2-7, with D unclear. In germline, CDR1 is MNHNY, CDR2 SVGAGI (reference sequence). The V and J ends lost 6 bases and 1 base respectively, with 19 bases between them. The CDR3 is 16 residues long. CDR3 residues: CASRPVRQVDSYEQYF. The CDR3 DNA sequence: TGTGCCAGCAGACCAGTCCGCCAAGTTGATTCCTACGAGCAGTACTTC.

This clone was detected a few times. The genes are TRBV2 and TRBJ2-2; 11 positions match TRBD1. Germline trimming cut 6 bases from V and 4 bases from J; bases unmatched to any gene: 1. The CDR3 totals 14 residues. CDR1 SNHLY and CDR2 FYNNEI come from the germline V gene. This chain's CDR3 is CASRGTGGTGELFF. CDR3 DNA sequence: TGTGCCAGCAGAGGGACAGGGGGCACCGGGGAGCTGTTTTTT.

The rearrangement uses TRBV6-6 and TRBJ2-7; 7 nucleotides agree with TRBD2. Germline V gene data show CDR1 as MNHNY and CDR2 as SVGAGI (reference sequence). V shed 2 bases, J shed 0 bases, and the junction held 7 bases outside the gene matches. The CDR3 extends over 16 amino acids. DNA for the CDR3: TGTGCCAGCAGTTACCCCTCGCCGGGGGGCTCCTACGAGCAGTACTTC. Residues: CASSYPSPGGSYEQYF.

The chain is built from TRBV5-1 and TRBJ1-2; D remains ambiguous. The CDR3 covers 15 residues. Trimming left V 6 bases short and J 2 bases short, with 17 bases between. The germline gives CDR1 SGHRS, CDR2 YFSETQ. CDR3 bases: TGCGCCAGCAATTTGTCCCCGGGATTGAACTATGGCTACACCTTC. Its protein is CASNLSPGLNYGYTF.

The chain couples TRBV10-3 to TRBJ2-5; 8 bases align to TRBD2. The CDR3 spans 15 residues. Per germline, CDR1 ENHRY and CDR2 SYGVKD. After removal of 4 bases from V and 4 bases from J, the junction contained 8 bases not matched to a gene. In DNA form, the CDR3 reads TGTGCCATCAGTGCGCAGCGGGAGACTTCAGAGACCCAGTACTTC. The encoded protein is CAISAQRETSETQYF.

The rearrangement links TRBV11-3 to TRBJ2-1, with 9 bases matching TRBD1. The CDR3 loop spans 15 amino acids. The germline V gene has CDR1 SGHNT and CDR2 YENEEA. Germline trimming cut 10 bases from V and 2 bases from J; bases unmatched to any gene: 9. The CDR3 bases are TGTGCCATCTTCCTCCGGGACAGGGCCTACAATGAGCAGTTCTTC. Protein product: CAIFLRDRAYNEQFF.

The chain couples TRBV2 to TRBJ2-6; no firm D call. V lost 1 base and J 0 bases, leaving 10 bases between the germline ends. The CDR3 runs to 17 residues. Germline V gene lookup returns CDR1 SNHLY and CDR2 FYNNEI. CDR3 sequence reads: CASSEGAHLSGANVLTF. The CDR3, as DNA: TGTGCCAGCAGTGAAGGAGCCCATCTCTCTGGGGCCAACGTCCTGACTTTC.

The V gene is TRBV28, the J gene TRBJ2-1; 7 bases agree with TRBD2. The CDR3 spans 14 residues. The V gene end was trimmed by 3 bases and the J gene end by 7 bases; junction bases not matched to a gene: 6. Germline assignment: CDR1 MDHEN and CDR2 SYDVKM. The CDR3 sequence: CASSLGGFQNEQFF. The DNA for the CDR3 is TGTGCCAGCAGTTTGGGGGGGTTTCAAAATGAGCAGTTCTTC.

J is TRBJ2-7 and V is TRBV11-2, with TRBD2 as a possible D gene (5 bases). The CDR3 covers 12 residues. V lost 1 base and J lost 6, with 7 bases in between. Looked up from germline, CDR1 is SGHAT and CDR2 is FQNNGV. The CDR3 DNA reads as TGTGCCAGCAGCTTAGTGGGGAGCGAGCAGTACTTC. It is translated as CASSLVGSEQYF.

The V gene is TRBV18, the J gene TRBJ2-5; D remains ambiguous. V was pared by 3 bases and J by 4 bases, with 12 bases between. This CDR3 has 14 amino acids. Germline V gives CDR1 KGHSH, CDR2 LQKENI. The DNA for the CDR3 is TGTGCCAGCTCACCTCAGAACAGTGGAGAGACCCAGTACTTC. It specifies CASSPQNSGETQYF.

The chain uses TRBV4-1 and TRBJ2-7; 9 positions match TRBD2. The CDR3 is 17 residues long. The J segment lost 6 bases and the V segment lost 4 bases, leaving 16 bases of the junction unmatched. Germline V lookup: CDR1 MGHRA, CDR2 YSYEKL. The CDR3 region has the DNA TGCGCCAGCAGCCTCCAGGGTAATAGCGGGAGACCTACCGAGCAGTACTTC. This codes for CASSLQGNSGRPTEQYF.